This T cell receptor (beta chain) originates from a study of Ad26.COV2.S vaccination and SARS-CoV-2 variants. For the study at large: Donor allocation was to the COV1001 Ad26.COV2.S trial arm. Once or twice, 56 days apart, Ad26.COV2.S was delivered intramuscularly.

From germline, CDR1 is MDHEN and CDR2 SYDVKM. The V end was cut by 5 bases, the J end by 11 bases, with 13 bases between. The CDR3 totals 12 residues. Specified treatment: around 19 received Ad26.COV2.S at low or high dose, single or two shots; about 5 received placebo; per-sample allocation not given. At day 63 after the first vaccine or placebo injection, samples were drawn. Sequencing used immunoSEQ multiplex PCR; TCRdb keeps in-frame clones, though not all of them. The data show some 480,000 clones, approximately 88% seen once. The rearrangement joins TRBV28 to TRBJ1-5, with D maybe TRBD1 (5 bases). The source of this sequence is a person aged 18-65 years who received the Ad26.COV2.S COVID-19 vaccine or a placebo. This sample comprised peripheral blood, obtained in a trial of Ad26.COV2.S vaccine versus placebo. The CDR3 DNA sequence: TGTGCCAGCAGTACCTATTGGGGGTCCCAGCATTTT. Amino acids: CASSTYWGSQHF.